This passage covers 17 T cell receptor beta chains from one sample sequenced in a study of cytomegalovirus exposure and HLA in healthy donors. In the PCR, 60 Vbeta and 13 Jbeta primers were used. Clones were sequenced by immunoSEQ multiplex PCR, and TCRdb holds only the in-frame ones, with some missing. Counted here are 150,000 to 250,000 clones, approximately 78% occurring once; the ten biggest clones make up around 6%. The sequencing sample was made of PBMCs. These receptors were taken from a woman between 50 and 59 years old in good health and CMV-seropositive.

This clone appeared a single time. The V and J genes are TRBV11-3 and TRBJ2-1, with TRBD1 identical over 7 bases. Germline trimming cut 5 bases from V and 4 bases from J; bases unmatched to any gene: 11. The V gene's germline CDR1 is SGHNT and CDR2 YENEEA. The CDR3 covers 16 residues. The CDR3 nucleotides read TGTGCCAGCAGCCAATCCGGGACAGAGTTTTACAATGAGCAGTTCTTC. Protein sequence: CASSQSGTEFYNEQFF. The full variable domain, completed using reference TRBV11-3 and TRBJ2-1, is EAGVVQSPRYKIIEKKQPVAFWCNPISGHNTLYWYLQNLGQGPELLIRYENEEAVDDSQLPKDRFSAERLKGVDSTLKIQPAELGDSAVYLCASSQSGTEFYNEQFFGPGTRLTVL.

DNA for the CDR3: TGCGCCAGCAGCCAAGCAGCGGGGGGCTCTAATAATGAGCAGTTCTTC. Its translation: CASSQAAGGSNNEQFF. The rearrangement links TRBV4-1 to TRBJ2-1; 9 bases are a match to TRBD2. This CDR3 has 16 residues. V lost 1 base, J lost 7 bases, and 8 bases stayed unmatched. Germline V gene lookup returns CDR1 MGHRA and CDR2 YSYEKL.

The V and J genes are TRBV30 and TRBJ1-3; 9 bases map to TRBD1. The V and J ends lost 5 bases and 0 bases, in that order; junction bases with no gene match: 2. CDR1 and CDR2 (germline): GTSNPN, SVGIG (reference sequence). This CDR3 has 14 residues. The CDR3 loop is CAWSTGGSGNTIYF. Written as DNA, the CDR3 is TGTGCCTGGTCGACAGGGGGCTCTGGAAACACCATATATTTT. Based on the CDR3 plus reference TRBV30 and TRBJ1-3, the full variable domain is SQTIHQWPATLVQPVGSPLSLECTVEGTSNPNLYWYRQAAGRGLQLLFYSVGIGQISSEVPQNLSASRPQDRQFILSSKKLLLSDSGFYLCAWSTGGSGNTIYFGEGSWLTVV.

The chain is built from TRBV19 and TRBJ2-1; possible D gene TRBD1, 5 bases. This CDR3 spans 17 amino acids. CDR1 is LNHDA, CDR2 SQIVND, per germline (reference sequence). V lost 6 bases, J lost 0 bases, and 18 bases lay in between. This chain's CDR3 is CASRSIPGADSYNEQFF. DNA of the CDR3: TGTGCCAGTAGGAGTATCCCTGGGGCCGACTCCTACAATGAGCAGTTCTTC.

This clone showed up just a few times. In DNA, the CDR3 is TGCAGCGTTGGGGTAGCGGGAGGGCGAGAGCAGTTCTTC. Translated, it gives CSVGVAGGREQFF. The J gene is TRBJ2-1, the V gene TRBV29-1; 11 positions match TRBD2. V lost 4 bases, J lost 10 bases, and 6 bases stayed unmatched. Germline values: CDR1 SQVTM, CDR2 ANQGSEA. This CDR3 is 13 amino acids long.

The rearrangement links TRBV28 to TRBJ2-7; perhaps TRBD1 as D (5 bases). Trimming took 4 bases from V and 2 from J, leaving 9 bases between them. The CDR3 is 13 amino acids. Per the germline V gene, CDR1 is MDHEN and CDR2 is SYDVKM. The CDR3 reads CASSSDNAYEQYF. CDR3 nucleotide sequence: TGTGCCAGCAGTTCGGACAACGCCTACGAGCAGTACTTC.

The chain links TRBV19 to TRBJ2-5, with TRBD2 as a possible D gene (6 bases). The V end was cut by 5 bases, the J end by 5 bases, with 18 bases between. This CDR3 contains 15 residues. Germline CDR1 is LNHDA and CDR2 is SQIVND (reference sequence). Written as DNA, the CDR3 is TGTGCCAGTAGTCTACGGGACTCAAAGTGGGAGACCCAGTACTTC. Its protein is CASSLRDSKWETQYF.

This chain connects TRBV19 to TRBJ1-1; 7 bases line up with TRBD1. J was trimmed by 4 bases and V by 3 bases; bases with no gene match: 8. Germline V gene data show CDR1 as LNHDA and CDR2 as SQIVND (reference sequence). This CDR3 spans 15 amino acids. CDR3 amino acids: CASSMNGQESTEAFF. DNA of the CDR3: TGTGCCAGTAGTATGAACGGACAGGAGAGCACTGAAGCTTTCTTT.

The chain joins TRBV28 to TRBJ1-1; 7 nucleotides agree with TRBD1. Germline CDR1 is MDHEN and CDR2 is SYDVKM. The CDR3 sequence is 19 residues long. The V gene end was trimmed by 4 bases and the J gene end by 2 bases; junction bases not matched to a gene: 19. The CDR3 region is CASSSLAETGLNVNTEAFF. The CDR3 DNA is TGTGCCAGCAGTTCCCTAGCTGAGACAGGGCTTAACGTCAACACTGAAGCTTTCTTT.

The DNA for the CDR3 is TGTGCCAGCAGCTTAGGGACTAGCGGGGGCACAGATACGCAGTATTTT. It translates to CASSLGTSGGTDTQYF. The chain joins TRBV7-2 to TRBJ2-3; TRBD2 matches at 12 bases. Per the germline V gene, CDR1 is SGHTA and CDR2 is FQGNSA. The junction had 0 bases not matched to a gene; V was cut back by 1 base and J by 1 base. There are 16 residues in the CDR3.

The chain has TRBV30 and TRBJ2-7; D is possibly TRBD1 (6 bases). Germline V lookup: CDR1 GTSNPN, CDR2 SVGIG (reference sequence). The V end was cut by 0 bases, the J end by 3 bases, with 15 bases between. The CDR3 has 15 amino acids. CDR3 sequence: CAWSVLTGPHYEQYF. CDR3 nucleotides: TGTGCCTGGAGTGTACTAACAGGGCCGCACTACGAGCAGTACTTC.

This chain joins TRBV25-1 and TRBJ1-1; D perhaps matches TRBD1 (5 bases). Trimming removed 5 bases at V and 6 bases at J, with 19 bases between. There are 15 residues in the CDR3. Per the germline V gene, CDR1 is MGHDK and CDR2 is SYGVNS. CDR3 sequence (DNA): TGTGCCAGCAGTAAAACCAGGGCTGAAACCCCTGAAGCTTTCTTT. It specifies CASSKTRAETPEAFF.

This sequence joins TRBV28 and TRBJ2-7, with D possibly being TRBD2 (6 bases). The V end lost 7 bases, the J end lost 0 bases, and 16 bases lay between the germline ends. The CDR3 has 15 amino acids. CDR1 MDHEN and CDR2 SYDVKM come from the germline V gene. The CDR3 is CASTDSSASSYEQYF. CDR3 DNA: TGTGCCAGCACCGACTCTAGCGCGAGCTCCTACGAGCAGTACTTC.

V usage is TRBV20-1 and J usage is TRBJ1-2; D is uncertain. The V and J ends lost 6 bases and 8 bases respectively, with 13 bases between them. This CDR3 comprises 11 residues. CDR1 DFQATT and CDR2 SNEGSKA come from the germline V gene (reference sequence). Here the CDR3 reads CSAWGVEGYTF. CDR3 nucleotides: TGCAGTGCCTGGGGAGTTGAGGGCTACACCTTC.

This sequence joins TRBV19 and TRBJ2-1, with 7 bases lining up with TRBD2. CDR1 and CDR2 from the germline V gene are LNHDA and SQIVND (reference sequence). CDR3 length equals 19 residues. Germline trimming cut 4 bases from V and 0 bases from J; bases unmatched to any gene: 15. The DNA of the CDR3 is TGTGCCAGTAGTAAGCGGGGTCATTCGACGGCAAGCTCCTACAATGAGCAGTTCTTC. Translated: CASSKRGHSTASSYNEQFF.

This chain connects TRBV28 to TRBJ1-1; D gene ambiguous. Germline CDR1 MDHEN, CDR2 SYDVKM. The V and J ends lost 7 bases and 1 base respectively, with 7 bases between them. The CDR3 loop spans 12 amino acids. The CDR3 sequence: CASNTPNTEAFF. In DNA, the CDR3 is TGTGCCAGCAACACACCGAACACTGAAGCTTTCTTT.

This chain links TRBV19 with TRBJ1-2; TRBD1 aligns across 8 bases. The CDR3 sequence is 15 residues long. V shed 7 bases, J shed 2 bases, and the junction held 9 bases outside the gene matches. From germline, CDR1 is LNHDA and CDR2 SQIVND (reference sequence). The CDR3 region has the DNA TGTGCCAGTACCACGGGGACAGGTTACAACTATGGCTACACCTTC. It encodes CASTTGTGYNYGYTF.